What follows are 31 T cell receptor beta chains derived from one specimen sequenced in a study of beta chain features in type 1 diabetes. Of the isolated RNA, all was reverse transcribed, and so the sequenced material was expressed TCRB transcripts. This table comes from immunoSEQ multiplex PCR, and its TCRdb copy is limited to in-frame clones, with some not included. The repertoire holds around 250,000 clones, around 25% seen once, with about 0.012% in the top ten. Whole-study findings and limits: Researchers report that Type 1 diabetes patients had moderately but significantly shorter TCRB CDR3s across all four CD4+ subsets.

Their target antigens are unknown. Sequencing was done on a sample of naive CD4+ T cells from blood. The receptors were gathered from a young woman with type 1 diabetes.

The chain is built from TRBV28 and TRBJ2-5; 8 bases agree with TRBD1. V lost 1 base, J lost 4 bases, and 5 bases stayed unmatched. The CDR3 totals 15 residues. Per germline, CDR1 MDHEN and CDR2 SYDVKM. DNA of the CDR3: TGTGCCAGCAGTTTATCAGGGACAGGTGGAGAGACCCAGTACTTC. The encoded protein is CASSLSGTGGETQYF.

This clone was seen a handful of times. The rearrangement uses TRBV5-1 and TRBJ2-5, with D perhaps matching TRBD1 (6 bases). V gave up 4 bases and J gave up 5 bases, with 18 bases separating them. This CDR3 comprises 15 residues. Per the germline V gene, CDR1 is SGHRS and CDR2 is YFSETQ. The CDR3 bases are TGCGCCAGCAGCGGCCGACAGGAAACGGGGGAGACCCAGTACTTC. It yields the protein CASSGRQETGETQYF.

This rearrangement joins TRBV30 to TRBJ1-3, with D uncertain. The germline V gene has CDR1 GTSNPN and CDR2 SVGIG (reference sequence). With 2 bases removed from V and 2 bases from J, the gap between germline ends came to 10 bases. CDR3 length: 14 amino acids. The CDR3 here is CAWSPVAAGNTIYF. The DNA for the CDR3 is TGTGCCTGGAGTCCGGTCGCGGCTGGAAACACCATATATTTT.

The sample holds one count of this clone. J is TRBJ1-2 and V is TRBV28; maybe TRBD1 (5 bases). With 11 bases removed from V and 4 bases from J, the gap between germline ends came to 14 bases. Germline V gene data show CDR1 as MDHEN and CDR2 as SYDVKM. The CDR3 is 12 residues long. In DNA form, the CDR3 reads TGTGCCGGGGGGGGTCTAAGCTATGGCTACACCTTC. Translated, it gives CAGGGLSYGYTF.

The chain couples TRBV27 to TRBJ2-3, with TRBD1 as a possible D gene (6 bases). The CDR3 is 13 residues long. Between the trimmed V and J ends, which lost 6 bases and 2 bases, there was a span of 9 bases. Per the germline V gene, CDR1 is MNHEY and CDR2 is SMNVEV (reference sequence). In DNA form, the CDR3 reads TGTGCCAGCAGGGGACACGACACAGATACGCAGTATTTT. This encodes CASRGHDTDTQYF.

This clone was seen a handful of times. In DNA form, the CDR3 reads TGTGCCAGCAGTTACTCGAACACAGCACCACATGGCTACACCTTC. Translation: CASSYSNTAPHGYTF. This rearrangement joins TRBV6-6 to TRBJ1-2; D is ambiguous. The length of the CDR3 is 15 residues. The germline V and J ends were trimmed by 0 bases and 6 bases, with 14 bases remaining between them. Germline V gives CDR1 MNHNY, CDR2 SVGAGI (reference sequence).

The gene calls are TRBV5-1 and TRBJ1-4, with 8 nucleotides matching TRBD1. This CDR3 comprises 16 residues. Germline CDR1 and CDR2: SGHRS and YFSETQ. V gave up 4 bases and J gave up 6 bases; unmatched junction bases: 11. In nucleotides, the CDR3 is TGCGCCAGCAGCCCCCTTTTCCAGGGGGCGGATGAAAAACTGTTTTTT. This translates into CASSPLFQGADEKLFF.

This clone turned up a few times. The V and J genes are TRBV25-1 and TRBJ2-5; D possibly corresponds to TRBD1 (5 bases). Trimming shortened V by 6 bases and J by 1 base, and 6 bases separated the two germline ends. The germline V gene has CDR1 MGHDK and CDR2 SYGVNS. This CDR3 is 12 amino acids long. The CDR3 loop reads CASRGLQETQYF. In nucleotides, the CDR3 is TGTGCCAGCAGGGGGCTCCAAGAGACCCAGTACTTC. The variable domain in full, completed from reference TRBV25-1 and TRBJ2-5, reads EADIYQTPRYLVIGTGKKITLECSQTMGHDKMYWYQQDPGMELHLIHYSYGVNSTEKGDLSSESTVSRIRTEHFPLTLESARPSHTSQYLCASRGLQETQYFGPGTRLLVL.

Concerning this clone itself: Other DNA variants within this sample encode the same CDR3. The genes are TRBV18 and TRBJ2-7; D perhaps matches TRBD1 (6 bases). The germline V and J ends were trimmed by 0 bases and 2 bases, with 8 bases remaining between them. This CDR3 has 14 residues. Germline V CDR1 and CDR2: KGHSH, LQKENI. In nucleotides, the CDR3 is TGTGCCAGCTCACCACCTACAGGGCCCTACGAGCAGTACTTC. Protein sequence: CASSPPTGPYEQYF.

In its sample, this clone was seen a few times. J is TRBJ2-3 and V is TRBV5-1, with 10 bases fitting TRBD2. The ends lost 3 bases at V and 4 bases at J; junction bases unmatched: 8. The CDR3 runs to 16 residues. CDR1 SGHRS and CDR2 YFSETQ come from the germline V gene. CDR3 sequence (DNA): TGCGCCAGCAGCTCAGGACTAGCGGAAACTGCAGATACGCAGTATTTT. It codes for CASSSGLAETADTQYF.

V usage is TRBV5-1 and J usage is TRBJ2-5; the D gene is possibly TRBD2 (6 bases). In germline, CDR1 is SGHRS, CDR2 YFSETQ. Trimming took 3 bases from V and 2 from J, leaving 11 bases between them. The CDR3 has 14 residues. This CDR3 is CASSSAGTQETQYF. In DNA, the CDR3 is TGCGCCAGCAGCTCAGCCGGGACTCAAGAGACCCAGTACTTC.

As concerns this clone: This sample includes further DNA sequences coding for the same CDR3. V is TRBV29-1 and J is TRBJ1-2, with D perhaps TRBD1 (6 bases). The CDR3 is 11 residues long. Germline V gives CDR1 SQVTM, CDR2 ANQGSEA. The V and J ends lost 6 bases and 2 bases respectively, with 7 bases between them. CDR3 nucleotides: TGCAGCGTGGACAGAAACTATGGCTACACCTTC. Translation: CSVDRNYGYTF.

The chain is built from TRBV6-4 and TRBJ2-3; TRBD1 matches 10 bases. The CDR3 runs to 16 residues. The V and J ends lost 0 bases and 5 bases, in that order; junction bases with no gene match: 5. Germline V gene sequence: CDR1 MRHNA, CDR2 SNTAGT. CDR3: CASSDSTGGNEDTQYF. CDR3 sequence (DNA): TGTGCCAGCAGTGACTCGACAGGGGGCAATGAAGATACGCAGTATTTT.

Concerning this clone itself: Other DNA sequences in the sample encode the same CDR3. CDR3 coding DNA: TGTGCCAGCAGCCTCGGACAGGGCTCCTACAATGAGCAGTTCTTC. The encoded protein is CASSLGQGSYNEQFF. The rearrangement uses TRBV11-3 and TRBJ2-1; 8 bases match TRBD1. The CDR3 length is 15 residues. V lost 5 bases, J lost 0 bases, and 3 bases stayed unmatched. CDR1 SGHNT and CDR2 YENEEA come from the germline V gene.

This clone has more than one count but fewer than ten. The chain is built from TRBV2 and TRBJ1-4; D unresolved. In germline, CDR1 is SNHLY, CDR2 FYNNEI. The V end was cut by 6 bases, the J end by 6 bases, with 11 bases between. The CDR3 length is 13 residues. CDR3 sequence reads: CASRTDGDEKLFF. The CDR3 DNA reads TGTGCCAGCAGGACTGACGGAGATGAAAAACTGTTTTTT.

This clone has just a few counts. The chain recombines TRBV30 with TRBJ2-7; maybe TRBD2 (6 bases). V lost 8 bases, J lost 6 bases, and 20 bases lay in between. The CDR3 length is 13 residues. Germline CDR1 GTSNPN, CDR2 SVGIG (reference sequence). The CDR3 nucleotides are TGTGCCATGTACAGGACACTAGCTGTCGAGCAGTACTTC. Translated, it gives CAMYRTLAVEQYF.

This clone was seen only a few times. The chain uses TRBV7-3 and TRBJ2-5; D possibly corresponds to TRBD2 (6 bases). The germline V gene encodes CDR1 SGHTA and CDR2 FQGTGA. Trimming removed 5 bases at V and 2 bases at J, with 12 bases between. The CDR3 extends over 14 amino acids. The CDR3 is CASSPGTRQETQYF. As DNA, the CDR3 is TGTGCCAGCAGCCCTGGGACTCGACAAGAGACCCAGTACTTC.

This clone has just a few counts. The chain uses TRBV7-2 and TRBJ1-2, with TRBD1 matching 8 bases. Germline CDR1 SGHTA, CDR2 FQGNSA. The CDR3 runs to 14 residues. With 5 bases clipped from V and 7 bases from J, the junction kept 9 bases outside the gene matches. DNA of the CDR3: TGTGCCAGCAGCGAAAGGACAGGGTTAAGTGGCTACACCTTC. Its translation: CASSERTGLSGYTF.

This clone was seen more than once but under ten times. The chain employs TRBV25-1 and TRBJ2-7; possible D gene TRBD1, 6 bases. The germline CDR1 and CDR2 sequences are MGHDK and SYGVNS. The germline V and J ends were trimmed by 1 base and 5 bases, with 12 bases remaining between them. This CDR3 has 14 amino acids. The CDR3 DNA sequence: TGTGCCAGCAGTGAATCTGGGGGCCGGAACGAGCAGTACTTC. Its translation: CASSESGGRNEQYF.

Only a few counts were recorded for this clone. V gene TRBV30 combines with J gene TRBJ1-2; D might be TRBD1 (5 bases). Between the trimmed V and J ends, which lost 3 bases and 7 bases, there was a span of 6 bases. This CDR3 has 10 amino acids. In germline, CDR1 is GTSNPN, CDR2 SVGIG (reference sequence). The CDR3 spells CAWRQVGYTF. The CDR3 DNA reads as TGTGCCTGGAGACAGGTTGGCTACACCTTC.

The sample holds a few counts of this clone. This chain connects TRBV28 to TRBJ2-7, with 8 positions matching TRBD1. The trim removed 3 bases at V and 6 bases at J, leaving 13 bases unmatched. The CDR3 contains 16 residues. Germline V gene lookup returns CDR1 MDHEN and CDR2 SYDVKM. CDR3 loop: CASSFPKGQGKGEQYF. As DNA, the CDR3 is TGTGCCAGCAGTTTTCCCAAAGGACAGGGAAAAGGCGAGCAGTACTTC.

The chain joins TRBV21-1 to TRBJ2-7; the D call in the table, TRBD2, was not verified against the DNA. TRBV21-1 is deemed a pseudogene. This CDR3 spans 12 amino acids. The CDR3 DNA follows: TGTGCCAGCAGCAATCCCCTCGGCGAGCAGTACTTC. Residues: CASSNPLGEQYF.

The rearrangement uses TRBV5-6 and TRBJ1-2; 7 nucleotides line up with TRBD1. This CDR3 has 13 residues. Germline values: CDR1 SGHDT, CDR2 YYEEEE. J gave up 8 bases and V 4 bases, and 8 bases lay outside the gene matches. CDR3 in amino acids: CASSLDRVHGYTF. The DNA of the CDR3 is TGTGCCAGCAGCCTAGACAGGGTTCACGGCTACACCTTC.

This clone was seen a handful of times. The chain carries TRBV7-2 and TRBJ2-5, with 9 bases that match TRBD2. Per the germline V gene, CDR1 is SGHTA and CDR2 is FQGNSA. V shed 5 bases, J shed 2 bases, and the junction held 3 bases outside the gene matches. CDR3 length equals 14 residues. The CDR3 region has the DNA TGTGCCAGCAGCCCTAGCGGGGTTCAAGAGACCCAGTACTTC. This codes for CASSPSGVQETQYF. Together with reference TRBV7-2 and TRBJ2-5, the CDR3 gives the full variable domain: GAGVSQSPSNKVTEKGKDVELRCDPISGHTALYWYRQSLGQGLEFLIYFQGNSAPDKSGLPSDRFSAERTGGSVSTLTIQRTQQEDSAVYLCASSPSGVQETQYFGPGTRLLVL.

The chain is built from TRBV6-6 and TRBJ2-7; 11 bases agree with TRBD2. Germline loops: CDR1 MNHNY, CDR2 SVGAGI (reference sequence). The CDR3 sequence is 13 residues long. V shed 10 bases, J shed 6 bases, and the junction held 8 bases outside the gene matches. CDR3 DNA sequence: TGTGCCATCTTAGCGGGAGGGATGCGCGAGCAGTACTTC. This sequence encodes CAILAGGMREQYF.

The genes are TRBV7-3 and TRBJ2-1; 10 positions match TRBD2. V shed 5 bases and J 2 bases; nucleotides not matched to a gene: 6. The germline gives CDR1 SGHTA, CDR2 FQGTGA. The CDR3 contains 16 residues. CDR3 DNA: TGTGCCAGCAGCCCCGGACTAGCGGTTACCTACAATGAGCAGTTCTTC. It is translated as CASSPGLAVTYNEQFF.

This clone has only one observation. This chain connects TRBV5-4 to TRBJ2-6, with D unresolved. Germline lookup yields CDR1 SGHNT and CDR2 YYREEE (reference sequence). This CDR3 has 16 amino acids. V lost 0 bases to trimming and J lost 1 base, with 8 bases between them. The CDR3 DNA reads TGTGCCAGCAGCTTGGGGCAGACTTCTGGGGCCAACGTCCTGACTTTC. As protein: CASSLGQTSGANVLTF.

This rearrangement joins TRBV19 to TRBJ1-2; 7 bases are a match to TRBD1. The CDR3 extends over 12 amino acids. The V and J ends lost 3 bases and 8 bases, in that order; junction bases with no gene match: 3. Germline V gene sequence: CDR1 LNHDA, CDR2 SQIVND (reference sequence). The CDR3: CASSIDRAGYTF. The CDR3 nucleotides are TGTGCCAGTAGTATCGACAGGGCCGGCTACACCTTC. The variable domain in full, completed from reference TRBV19 and TRBJ1-2, reads DGGITQSPKYLFRKEGQNVTLSCEQNLNHDAMYWYRQDPGQGLRLIYYSQIVNDFQKGDIAEGYSVSREKKESFPLTVTSAQKNPTAFYLCASSIDRAGYTFGSGTRLTVV.

The rearrangement joins TRBV11-2 to TRBJ2-1, with D possibly being TRBD1 (6 bases). This CDR3 is 14 amino acids long. Germline values: CDR1 SGHAT, CDR2 FQNNGV. V dropped 6 bases and J dropped 4 bases, with 13 bases sitting between them. The CDR3 spells CASSHEQGYNEQFF. The CDR3 DNA follows: TGTGCCAGCAGTCATGAACAGGGATACAATGAGCAGTTCTTC.

The rearrangement uses TRBV4-1 and TRBJ2-1, with D uncertain. Looked up from germline, CDR1 is MGHRA and CDR2 is YSYEKL. The CDR3 has 14 residues. Trimming removed 0 bases from V and 4 bases from J, with 7 bases in between. CDR3 sequence reads: CASSQDRVYNEQFF. In DNA, the CDR3 is TGCGCCAGCAGCCAAGATCGGGTATACAATGAGCAGTTCTTC.

This chain connects TRBV5-1 to TRBJ2-5; tentative D call: TRBD1 (6 bases). Germline V gene sequence: CDR1 SGHRS, CDR2 YFSETQ. The CDR3 has 14 residues. V was clipped by 1 base and J by 1 base, with 8 bases between them. CDR3 in DNA: TGCGCCAGCAGCTTGATGGACAGCCAAGAGACCCAGTACTTC. It translates to CASSLMDSQETQYF.